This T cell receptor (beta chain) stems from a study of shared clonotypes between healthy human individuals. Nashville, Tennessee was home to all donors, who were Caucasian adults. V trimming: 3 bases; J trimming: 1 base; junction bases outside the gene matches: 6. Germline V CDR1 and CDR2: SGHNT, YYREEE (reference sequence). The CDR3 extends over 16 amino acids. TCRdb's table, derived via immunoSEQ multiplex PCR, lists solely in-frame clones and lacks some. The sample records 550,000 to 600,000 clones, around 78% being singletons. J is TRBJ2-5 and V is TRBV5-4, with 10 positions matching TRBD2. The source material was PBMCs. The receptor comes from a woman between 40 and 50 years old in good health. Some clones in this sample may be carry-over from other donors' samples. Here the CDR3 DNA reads TGTGCCAGCAGCTCTCTAGCGGGAGTGGCCCAAGAGACCCAGTACTTC. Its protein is CASSSLAGVAQETQYF. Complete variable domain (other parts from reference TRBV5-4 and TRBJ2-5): ETGVTQSPTHLIKTRGQQVTLRCSSQSGHNTVSWYQQALGQGPQFIFQYYREEENGRGNFPPRFSGLQFPNYSSELNVNALELDDSALYLCASSSLAGVAQETQYFGPGTRLLVL.